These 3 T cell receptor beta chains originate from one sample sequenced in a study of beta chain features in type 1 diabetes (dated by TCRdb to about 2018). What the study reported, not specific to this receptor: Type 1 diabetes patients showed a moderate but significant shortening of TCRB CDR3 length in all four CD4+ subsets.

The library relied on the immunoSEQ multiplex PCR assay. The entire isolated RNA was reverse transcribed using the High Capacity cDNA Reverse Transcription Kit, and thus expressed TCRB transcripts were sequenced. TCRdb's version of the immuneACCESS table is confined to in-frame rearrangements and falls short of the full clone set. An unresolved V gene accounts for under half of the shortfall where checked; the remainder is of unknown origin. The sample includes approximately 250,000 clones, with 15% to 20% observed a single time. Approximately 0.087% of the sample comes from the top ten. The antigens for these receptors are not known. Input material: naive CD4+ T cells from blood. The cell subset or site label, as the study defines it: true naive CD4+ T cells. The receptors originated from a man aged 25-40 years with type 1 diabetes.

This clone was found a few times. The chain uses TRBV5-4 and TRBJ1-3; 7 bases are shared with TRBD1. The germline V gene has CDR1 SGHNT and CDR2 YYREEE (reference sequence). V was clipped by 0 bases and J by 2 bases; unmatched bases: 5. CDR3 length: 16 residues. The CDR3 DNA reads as TGTGCCAGCAGCTTGGAGACAGGGAGCGCTGGAAACACCATATATTTT. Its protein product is CASSLETGSAGNTIYF.

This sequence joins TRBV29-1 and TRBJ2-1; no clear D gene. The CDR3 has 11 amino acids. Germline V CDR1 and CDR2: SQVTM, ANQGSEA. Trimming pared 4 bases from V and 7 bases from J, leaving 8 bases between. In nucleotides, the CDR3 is TGCAGCGTTGCGTGGGTGAATGAGCAGTTCTTC. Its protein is CSVAWVNEQFF.

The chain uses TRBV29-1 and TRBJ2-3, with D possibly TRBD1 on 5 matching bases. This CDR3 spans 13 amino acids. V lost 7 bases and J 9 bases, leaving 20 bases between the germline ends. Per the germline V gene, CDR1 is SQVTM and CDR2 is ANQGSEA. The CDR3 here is CSARAIQEITQYF. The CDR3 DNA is TGCAGCGCGCGAGCGATACAGGAAATCACGCAGTATTTT.